What follows is one TCR beta chain and its context. Antigen specificity is unknown. CDR3 length: 14 amino acids. V was pared by 1 base and J by 3 bases, with 10 bases between. Germline V gene data show CDR1 as MDHEN and CDR2 as SYDVKM. Investigators took roughly 10 milliliters of peripheral blood from every donor. The data stem from a study of blood T cells in healthy people across ages. Overall study results and limits: Getting older went along with TCR beta diversity per million T cells dropping roughly linearly.

Next came a second PCR, run for roughly 6 to 11 cycles, which used a sample-barcoded 5' primer along with a J-beta primer mix. Each of the cDNA molecules was tagged by a template-switch adaptor with 12 random nucleotides. One entry per CDR3 protein results from TCRdb running MiXCR on the 5' RACE reads. The repertoire holds around 900,000 distinct CDR3 sequences, about 53% seen once, with about 21% in the top ten. This chain connects TRBV28 to TRBJ2-7, with D unresolved. The specimen was blood. The sequence derives from a woman in her sixties or seventies in good health. In DNA form, the CDR3 reads TGTGCCAGCAGTTTATCCACAAAAGGCTACGAGCAGTACTTC. Amino acids: CASSLSTKGYEQYF. The full variable domain, its missing parts supplied by reference TRBV28 and TRBJ2-7, is DVKVTQSSRYLVKRTGEKVFLECVQDMDHENMFWYRQDPGLGLRLIYFSYDVKMKEKGDIPEGYSVSREKKERFSLILESASTNQTSMYLCASSLSTKGYEQYFGPGTRLTVT.